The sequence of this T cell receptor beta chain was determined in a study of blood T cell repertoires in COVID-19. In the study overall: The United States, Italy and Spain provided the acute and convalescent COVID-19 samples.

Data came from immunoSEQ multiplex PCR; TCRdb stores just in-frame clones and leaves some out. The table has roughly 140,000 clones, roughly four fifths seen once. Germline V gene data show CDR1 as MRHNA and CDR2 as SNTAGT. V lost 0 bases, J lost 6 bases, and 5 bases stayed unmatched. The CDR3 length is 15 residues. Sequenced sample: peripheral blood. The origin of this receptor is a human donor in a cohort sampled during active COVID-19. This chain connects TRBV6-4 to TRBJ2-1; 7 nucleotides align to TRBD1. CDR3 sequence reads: CASSDSEAGGNEQFF. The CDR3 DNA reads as TGTGCCAGCAGTGACTCCGAGGCAGGGGGCAATGAGCAGTTCTTC.